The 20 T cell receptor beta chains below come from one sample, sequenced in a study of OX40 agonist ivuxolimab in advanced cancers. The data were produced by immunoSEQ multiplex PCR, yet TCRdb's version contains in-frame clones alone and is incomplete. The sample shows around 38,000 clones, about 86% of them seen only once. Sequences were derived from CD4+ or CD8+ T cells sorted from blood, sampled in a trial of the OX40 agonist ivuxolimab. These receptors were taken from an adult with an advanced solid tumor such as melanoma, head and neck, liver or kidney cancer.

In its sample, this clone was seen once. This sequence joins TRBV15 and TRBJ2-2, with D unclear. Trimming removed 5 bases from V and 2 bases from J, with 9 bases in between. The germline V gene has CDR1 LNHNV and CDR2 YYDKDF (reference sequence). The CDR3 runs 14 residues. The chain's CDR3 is CATSRSFNTGELFF. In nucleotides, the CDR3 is TGTGCCACCAGCCGTAGCTTCAACACCGGGGAGCTGTTTTTT. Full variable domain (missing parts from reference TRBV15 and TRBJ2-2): DAMVIQNPRYQVTQFGKPVTLSCSQTLNHNVMYWYQQKSSQAPKLLFHYYDKDFNNEADTPDNFQSRRPNTSFCFLDIRSPGLGDTAMYLCATSRSFNTGELFFGEGSRLTVL.

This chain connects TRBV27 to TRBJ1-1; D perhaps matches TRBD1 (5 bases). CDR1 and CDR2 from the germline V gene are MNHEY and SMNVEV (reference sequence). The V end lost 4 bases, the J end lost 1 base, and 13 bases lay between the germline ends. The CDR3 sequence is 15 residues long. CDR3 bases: TGTGCCAGCAGTTCCGGGACCCTATGGAACACTGAAGCTTTCTTT. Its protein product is CASSSGTLWNTEAFF.

CDR3 sequence reads: CASSPATSRTLNEQFF. The CDR3 DNA is TGTGCCAGCAGCCCGGCGACTAGCCGCACTTTAAATGAGCAGTTCTTC. J is TRBJ2-1 and V is TRBV16; 7 positions agree with TRBD2. The CDR3 contains 16 residues. After removal of 4 bases from V and 7 bases from J, the junction contained 13 bases not matched to a gene. Germline values: CDR1 KGHSY, CDR2 FQNENV.

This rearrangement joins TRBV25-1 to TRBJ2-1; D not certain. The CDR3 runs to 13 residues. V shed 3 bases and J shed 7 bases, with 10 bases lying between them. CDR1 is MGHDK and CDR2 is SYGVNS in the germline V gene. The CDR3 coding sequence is TGTGCCAGCAGTGACCAGCCCCAAAATGAGCAGTTCTTC. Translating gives CASSDQPQNEQFF.

CDR3 protein: CASSETNYGYTF. The CDR3 nucleotides read TGTGCCAGCAGCGAGACTAACTATGGCTACACCTTC. The rearrangement uses TRBV9 and TRBJ1-2; D call uncertain. The V gene lost 3 bases and the J gene lost 0 bases, with 3 bases spanning the gap. This CDR3 region has 12 residues. Germline-derived CDR1 and CDR2 are SGDLS and YYNGEE.

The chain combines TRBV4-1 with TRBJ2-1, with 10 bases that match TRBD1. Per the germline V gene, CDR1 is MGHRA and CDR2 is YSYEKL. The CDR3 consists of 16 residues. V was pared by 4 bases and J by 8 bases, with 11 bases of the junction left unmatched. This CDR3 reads CASSLQTGGLFYEQFF. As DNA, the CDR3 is TGCGCCAGCAGCCTACAGACAGGGGGCCTATTCTATGAGCAGTTCTTC.

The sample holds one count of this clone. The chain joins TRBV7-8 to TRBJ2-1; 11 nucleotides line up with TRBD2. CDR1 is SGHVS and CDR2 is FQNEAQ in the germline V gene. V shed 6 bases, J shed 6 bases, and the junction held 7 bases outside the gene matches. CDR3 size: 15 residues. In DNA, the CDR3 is TGTGCCAGCAGTTATAGGACTAGCGGGCTCAATGAGCAGTTCTTC. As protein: CASSYRTSGLNEQFF.

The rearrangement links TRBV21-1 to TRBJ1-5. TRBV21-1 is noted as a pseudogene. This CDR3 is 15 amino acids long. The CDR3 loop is CASSKRPRGHQPQHF. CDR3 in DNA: TGTGCCAGCAGCAAAAGGCCCCGGGGTCATCAGCCCCAGCATTTT.

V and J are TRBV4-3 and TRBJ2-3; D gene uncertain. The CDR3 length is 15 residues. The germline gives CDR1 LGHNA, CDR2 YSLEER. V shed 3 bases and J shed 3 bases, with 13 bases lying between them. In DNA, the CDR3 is TGCGCCAGCAGCCAGTATGGACGAGGAACAGATACGCAGTATTTT. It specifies CASSQYGRGTDTQYF.

Here the CDR3 reads CASSEPISGGTGNEQFF. CDR3 nucleotide sequence: TGTGCCAGCAGCGAGCCCATTAGCGGGGGGACGGGGAATGAGCAGTTCTTC. This rearrangement joins TRBV9 to TRBJ2-1, with TRBD2 matching 10 bases. CDR3 length: 17 amino acids. The germline V gene has CDR1 SGDLS and CDR2 YYNGEE. The V gene end was trimmed by 3 bases and the J gene end by 7 bases; junction bases not matched to a gene: 13.

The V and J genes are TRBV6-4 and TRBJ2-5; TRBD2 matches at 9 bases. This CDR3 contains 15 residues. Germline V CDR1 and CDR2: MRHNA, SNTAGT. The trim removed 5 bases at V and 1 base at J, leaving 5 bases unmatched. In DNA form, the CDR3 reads TGTGCCAGCAGTCCCAGGCGGGGGGGCCAAGAGACCCAGTACTTC. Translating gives CASSPRRGGQETQYF.

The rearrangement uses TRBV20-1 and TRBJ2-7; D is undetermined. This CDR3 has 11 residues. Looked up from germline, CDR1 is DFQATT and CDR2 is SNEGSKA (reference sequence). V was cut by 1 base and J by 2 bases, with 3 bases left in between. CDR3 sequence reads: CSARGAYEQYF. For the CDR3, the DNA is TGCAGTGCTAGAGGGGCCTACGAGCAGTACTTC.

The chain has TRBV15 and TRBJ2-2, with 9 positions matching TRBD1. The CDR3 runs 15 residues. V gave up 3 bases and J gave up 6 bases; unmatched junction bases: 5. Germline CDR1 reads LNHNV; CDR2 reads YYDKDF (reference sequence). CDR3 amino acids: CATSRDRGLSGELFF. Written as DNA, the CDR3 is TGTGCCACCAGCAGGGACAGGGGATTATCCGGGGAGCTGTTTTTT.

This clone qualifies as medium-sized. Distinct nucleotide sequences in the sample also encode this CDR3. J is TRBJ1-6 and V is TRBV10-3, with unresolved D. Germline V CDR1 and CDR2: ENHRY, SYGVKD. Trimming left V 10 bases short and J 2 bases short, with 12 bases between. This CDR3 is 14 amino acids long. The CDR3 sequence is CATTPSAYNSPLHF. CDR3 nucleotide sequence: TGTGCCACAACACCGAGCGCCTATAATTCACCCCTCCACTTT.

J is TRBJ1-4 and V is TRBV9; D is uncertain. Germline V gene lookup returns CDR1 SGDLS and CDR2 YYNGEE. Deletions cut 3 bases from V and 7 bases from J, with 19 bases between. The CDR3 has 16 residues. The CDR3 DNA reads TGTGCCAGCAGCGCCCAACAATTAGGGTGGACTGAAAAACTGTTTTTT. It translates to CASSAQQLGWTEKLFF.

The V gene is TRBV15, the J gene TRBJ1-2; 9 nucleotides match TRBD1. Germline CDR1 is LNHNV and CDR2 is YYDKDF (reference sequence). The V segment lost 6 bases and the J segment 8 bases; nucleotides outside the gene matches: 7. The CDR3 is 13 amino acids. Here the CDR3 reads CATSPTGGGGYTF. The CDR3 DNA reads TGTGCCACCAGTCCTACAGGGGGCGGCGGCTACACCTTC. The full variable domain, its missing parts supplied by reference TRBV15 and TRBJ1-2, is DAMVIQNPRYQVTQFGKPVTLSCSQTLNHNVMYWYQQKSSQAPKLLFHYYDKDFNNEADTPDNFQSRRPNTSFCFLDIRSPGLGDTAMYLCATSPTGGGGYTFGSGTRLTVV.

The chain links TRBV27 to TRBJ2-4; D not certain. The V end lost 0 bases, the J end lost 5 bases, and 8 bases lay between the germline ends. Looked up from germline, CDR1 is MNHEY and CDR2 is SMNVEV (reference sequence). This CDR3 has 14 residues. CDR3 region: CASSLSGFQNIQYF. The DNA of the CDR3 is TGTGCCAGCAGTTTATCAGGGTTTCAAAACATTCAGTACTTC.

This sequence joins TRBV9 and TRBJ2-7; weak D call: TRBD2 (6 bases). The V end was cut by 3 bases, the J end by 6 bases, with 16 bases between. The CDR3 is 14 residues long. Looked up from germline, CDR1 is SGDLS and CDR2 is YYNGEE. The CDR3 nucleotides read TGTGCCAGCAGCGGACGGGACTCACGCCTCGAGCAGTACTTC. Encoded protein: CASSGRDSRLEQYF. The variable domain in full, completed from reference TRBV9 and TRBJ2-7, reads DSGVTQTPKHLITATGQRVTLRCSPRSGDLSVYWYQQSLDQGLQFLIQYYNGEERAKGNILERFSAQQFPDLHSELNLSSLELGDSALYFCASSGRDSRLEQYFGPGTRLTVT.

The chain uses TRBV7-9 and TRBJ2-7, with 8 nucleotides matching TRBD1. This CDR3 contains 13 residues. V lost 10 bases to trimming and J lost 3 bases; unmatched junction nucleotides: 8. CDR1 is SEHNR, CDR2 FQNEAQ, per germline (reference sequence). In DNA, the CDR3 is TGTGCCATCTCTTGGACAGGGATCTACGAGCAGTACTTC. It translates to CAISWTGIYEQYF.

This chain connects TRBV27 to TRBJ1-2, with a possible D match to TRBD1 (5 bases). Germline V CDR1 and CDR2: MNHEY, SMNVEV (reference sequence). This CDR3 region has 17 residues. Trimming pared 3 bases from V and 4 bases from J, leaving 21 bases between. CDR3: CASSFRIRDPGTYGYTF. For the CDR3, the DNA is TGTGCCAGCAGTTTCCGTATCCGGGACCCAGGGACCTATGGCTACACCTTC.